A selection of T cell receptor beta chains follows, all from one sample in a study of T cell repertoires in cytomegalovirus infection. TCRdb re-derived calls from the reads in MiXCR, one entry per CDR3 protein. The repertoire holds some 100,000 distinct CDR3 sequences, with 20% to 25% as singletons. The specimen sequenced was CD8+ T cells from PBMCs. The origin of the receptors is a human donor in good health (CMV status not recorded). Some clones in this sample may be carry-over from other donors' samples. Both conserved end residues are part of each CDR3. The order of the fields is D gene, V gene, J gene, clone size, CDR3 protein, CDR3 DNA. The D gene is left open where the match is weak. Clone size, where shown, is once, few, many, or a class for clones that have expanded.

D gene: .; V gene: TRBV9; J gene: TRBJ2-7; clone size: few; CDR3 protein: CASSVSGDYEQYF; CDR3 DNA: TGTGCCAGCAGCGTATCAGGGGACTACGAGCAGTACTTC
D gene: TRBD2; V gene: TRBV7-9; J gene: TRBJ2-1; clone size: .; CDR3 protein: CASSFPQWTSGANEQFF; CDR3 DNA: TGTGCCAGCAGCTTCCCCCAATGGACTAGCGGAGCCAATGAGCAGTTCTTC
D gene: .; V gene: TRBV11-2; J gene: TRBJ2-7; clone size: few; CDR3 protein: CASSLGNNEQYF; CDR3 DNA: TGTGCCAGCAGCTTAGGTAATAACGAGCAGTACTTC
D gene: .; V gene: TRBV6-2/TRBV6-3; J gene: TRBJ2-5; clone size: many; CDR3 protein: CASSMTGFQETQYF; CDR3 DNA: TGTGCCAGCAGCATGACAGGTTTCCAAGAGACCCAGTACTTC
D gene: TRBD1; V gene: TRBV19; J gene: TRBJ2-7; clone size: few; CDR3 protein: CASSQQGAVNYEQYF; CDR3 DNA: TGTGCCAGTAGTCAACAGGGGGCTGTAAACTACGAGCAGTACTTC
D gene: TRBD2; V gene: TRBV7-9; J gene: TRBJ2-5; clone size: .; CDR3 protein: CASSPSGGGETQYF; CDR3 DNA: TGTGCCAGCAGCCCTAGCGGGGGCGGGGAGACCCAGTACTTC
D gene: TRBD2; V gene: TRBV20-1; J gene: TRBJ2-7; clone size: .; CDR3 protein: CSARALRENSNEQYF; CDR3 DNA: TGCAGTGCTAGAGCCCTGCGGGAGAACTCCAACGAGCAGTACTTC
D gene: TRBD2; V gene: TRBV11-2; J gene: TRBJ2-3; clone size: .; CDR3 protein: CASSQPHGLALDTQYF; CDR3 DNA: TGTGCCAGCAGCCAACCCCACGGACTAGCTTTAGATACGCAGTATTTT
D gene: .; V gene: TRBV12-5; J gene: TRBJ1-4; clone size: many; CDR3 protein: CASGLFVWADEKLFF; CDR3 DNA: TGTGCTAGTGGTTTATTCGTGTGGGCCGACGAAAAACTGTTTTTT
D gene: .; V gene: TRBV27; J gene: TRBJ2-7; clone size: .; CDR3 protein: CASSWGVSYEQYF; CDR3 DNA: TGTGCCAGCAGTTGGGGGGTCTCCTACGAGCAGTACTTC
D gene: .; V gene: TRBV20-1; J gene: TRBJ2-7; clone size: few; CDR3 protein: CSARDFRGAGYEQYF; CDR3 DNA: TGCAGTGCTAGAGACTTTCGAGGGGCGGGATACGAGCAGTACTTC
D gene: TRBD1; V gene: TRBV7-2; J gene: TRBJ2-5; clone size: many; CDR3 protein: CASSSGQNYQETQYF; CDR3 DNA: TGTGCCAGCAGCTCGGGACAGAACTACCAAGAGACCCAGTACTTC
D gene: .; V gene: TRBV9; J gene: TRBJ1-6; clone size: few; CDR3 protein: CASSVGGKSPLHF; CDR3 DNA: TGTGCCAGCAGCGTAGGGGGTAAATCACCCCTCCACTTT
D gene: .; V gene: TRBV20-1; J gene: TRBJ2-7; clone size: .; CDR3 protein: CSAMTQEQYF; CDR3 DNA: TGCAGTGCTATGACCCAAGAGCAGTACTTC
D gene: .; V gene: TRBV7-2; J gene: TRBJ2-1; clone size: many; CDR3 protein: CASSLLNEQFF; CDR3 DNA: TGTGCCAGCAGCTTATTAAATGAGCAGTTCTTC
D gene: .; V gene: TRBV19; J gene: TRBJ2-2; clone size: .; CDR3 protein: CASSTQGQWDTGELFF; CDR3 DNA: TGTGCCAGTAGTACTCAGGGGCAATGGGACACCGGGGAGCTGTTTTTT
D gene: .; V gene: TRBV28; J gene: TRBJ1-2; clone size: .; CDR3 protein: CASSGGAYGYTF; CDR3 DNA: TGTGCCAGCAGTGGGGGGGCCTATGGCTACACCTTC
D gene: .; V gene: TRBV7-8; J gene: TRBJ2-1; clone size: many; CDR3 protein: CASSARDANNEQFF; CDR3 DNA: TGTGCCAGCAGCGCCCGGGATGCGAACAATGAGCAGTTCTTC
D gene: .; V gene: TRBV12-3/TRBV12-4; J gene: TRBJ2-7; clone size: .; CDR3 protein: CASSRNRESGYYEQYF; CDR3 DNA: TGTGCCAGCAGCCGGAACAGGGAATCGGGATACTACGAGCAGTACTTC
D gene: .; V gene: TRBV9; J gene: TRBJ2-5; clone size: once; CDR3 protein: CASSVTGTSGQETQYF; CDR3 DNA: TGTGCCAGCAGCGTCACCGGGACCTCAGGGCAAGAGACCCAGTACTTC
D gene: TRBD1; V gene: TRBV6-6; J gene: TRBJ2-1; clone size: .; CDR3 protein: CASTARDSSYNEQFF; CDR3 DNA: TGTGCCAGCACTGCCCGGGACAGCTCCTACAATGAGCAGTTCTTC
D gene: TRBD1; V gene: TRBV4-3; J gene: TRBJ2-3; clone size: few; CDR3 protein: CASSQDSWAGGSTDTQYF; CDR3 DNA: TGCGCCAGCAGCCAAGATTCTTGGGCAGGGGGCTCCACAGATACGCAGTATTTT
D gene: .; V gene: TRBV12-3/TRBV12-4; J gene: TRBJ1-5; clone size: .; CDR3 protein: CASSTDWGDNQPQHF; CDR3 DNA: TGTGCCAGCAGTACTGACTGGGGCGACAATCAGCCCCAGCATTTT
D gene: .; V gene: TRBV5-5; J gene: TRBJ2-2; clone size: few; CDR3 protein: CASSLEAGANAGELFF; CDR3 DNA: TGTGCCAGCAGCTTGGAGGCAGGGGCGAATGCCGGGGAGCTGTTTTTT
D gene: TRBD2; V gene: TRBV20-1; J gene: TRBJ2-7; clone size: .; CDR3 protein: CSARDRDYSYEQYF; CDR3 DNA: TGCAGTGCTAGAGATCGGGACTACTCCTACGAGCAGTACTTC
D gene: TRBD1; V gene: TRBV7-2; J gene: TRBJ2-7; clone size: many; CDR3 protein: CASSPGTGGYEQYF; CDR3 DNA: TGTGCCAGCAGCCCCGGGACAGGGGGTTACGAGCAGTACTTC
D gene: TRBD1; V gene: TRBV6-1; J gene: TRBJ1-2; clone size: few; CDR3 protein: CASRQGTYGYTF; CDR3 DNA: TGTGCCAGCAGACAGGGGACCTATGGCTACACCTTC
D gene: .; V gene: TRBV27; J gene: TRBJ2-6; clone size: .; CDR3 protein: CASTQTAPMANVLTF; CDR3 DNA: TGTGCCAGCACCCAAACGGCCCCGATGGCCAACGTCCTGACTTTC
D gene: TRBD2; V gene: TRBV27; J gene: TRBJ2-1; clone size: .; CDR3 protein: CASSLGLAGGPLYNEQFF; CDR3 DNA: TGTGCCAGCAGTTTGGGCCTAGCGGGAGGGCCACTCTACAATGAGCAGTTCTTC
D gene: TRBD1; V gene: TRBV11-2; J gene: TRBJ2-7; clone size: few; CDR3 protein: CASSLEGQVPSYEQYF; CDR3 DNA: TGTGCCAGCAGCTTAGAGGGACAGGTTCCGTCCTACGAGCAGTACTTC
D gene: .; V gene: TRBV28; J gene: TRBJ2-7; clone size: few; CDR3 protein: CASRPSPGDAEQYF; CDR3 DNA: TGTGCCAGCAGACCTTCACCAGGGGACGCCGAGCAGTACTTC
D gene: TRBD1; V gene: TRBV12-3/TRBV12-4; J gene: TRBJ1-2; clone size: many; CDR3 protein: CASNGGQNYGYTF; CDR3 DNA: TGTGCCAGCAATGGGGGACAGAACTATGGCTACACCTTC
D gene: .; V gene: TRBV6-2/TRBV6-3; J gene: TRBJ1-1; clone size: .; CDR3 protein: CASTLGAEAFF; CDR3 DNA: TGTGCCAGCACCCTCGGGGCTGAAGCTTTCTTT
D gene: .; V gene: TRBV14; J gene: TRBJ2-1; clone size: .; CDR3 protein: CASSIQGFSYNEQFF; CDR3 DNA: TGTGCCAGCAGCATACAGGGCTTCTCCTACAATGAGCAGTTCTTC
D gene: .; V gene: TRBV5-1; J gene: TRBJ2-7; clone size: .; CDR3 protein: CASSLHDEQYF; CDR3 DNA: TGCGCCAGCAGCTTGCACGATGAGCAGTACTTC
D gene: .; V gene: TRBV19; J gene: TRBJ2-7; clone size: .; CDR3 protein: CAIMTGGKEYF; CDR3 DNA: TGTGCCATTATGACCGGGGGAAAAGAGTACTTC
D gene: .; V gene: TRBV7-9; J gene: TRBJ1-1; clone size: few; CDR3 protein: CASSFSDYAFF; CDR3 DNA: TGTGCCAGCAGCTTCTCGGACTATGCTTTCTTT
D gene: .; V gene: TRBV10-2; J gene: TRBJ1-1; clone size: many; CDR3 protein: CASSVGGNTEAFF; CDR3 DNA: TGCGCCAGCAGTGTAGGGGGGAACACTGAAGCTTTCTTT
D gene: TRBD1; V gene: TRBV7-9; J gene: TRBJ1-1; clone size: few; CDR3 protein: CASSPEDRRAAFF; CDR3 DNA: TGTGCCAGCAGCCCCGAGGACAGGAGGGCGGCTTTCTTT
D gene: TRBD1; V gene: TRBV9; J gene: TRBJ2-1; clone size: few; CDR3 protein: CASSVFGTVKDNEQFF; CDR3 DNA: TGTGCCAGCAGCGTCTTCGGGACAGTTAAGGACAATGAGCAGTTCTTC
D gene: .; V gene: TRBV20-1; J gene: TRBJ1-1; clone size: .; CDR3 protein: CSASFNTEAFF; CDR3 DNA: TGCAGTGCTAGTTTTAACACTGAAGCTTTCTTT
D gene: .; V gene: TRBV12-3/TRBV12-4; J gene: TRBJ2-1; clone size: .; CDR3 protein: CAAGSYNEQFF; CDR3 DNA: TGTGCCGCAGGGTCCTACAATGAGCAGTTCTTC
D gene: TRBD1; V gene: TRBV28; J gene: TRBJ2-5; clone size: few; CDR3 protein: CASSNPPWTGGETQYF; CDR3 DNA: TGTGCCAGCAGCAACCCGCCATGGACAGGGGGAGAGACCCAGTACTTC
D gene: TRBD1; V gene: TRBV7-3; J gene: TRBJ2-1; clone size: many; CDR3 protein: CASSPASGGYEQFF; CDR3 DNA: TGTGCCAGCAGCCCAGCTTCAGGGGGCTATGAGCAGTTCTTC
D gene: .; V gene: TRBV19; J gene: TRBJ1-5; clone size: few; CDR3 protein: CASSIDDSTRDNQPQHF; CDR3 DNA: TGTGCCAGTAGTATAGACGACTCCACACGGGACAATCAGCCCCAGCATTTT
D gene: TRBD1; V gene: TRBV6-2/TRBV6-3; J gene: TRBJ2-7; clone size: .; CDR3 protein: CASSHRDRAFYEQYF; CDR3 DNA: TGTGCCAGCAGTCACCGGGACAGGGCGTTCTACGAGCAGTACTTC
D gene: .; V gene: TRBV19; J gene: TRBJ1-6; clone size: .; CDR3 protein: CASSDSTSSYNSPLHF; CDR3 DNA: TGTGCCAGTAGCGACAGTACGAGCTCCTATAATTCACCCCTCCACTTT
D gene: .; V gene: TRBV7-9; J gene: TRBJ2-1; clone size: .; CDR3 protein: CASSPPGGWPDEQFF; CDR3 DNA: TGTGCCAGCAGCCCACCTGGGGGCTGGCCAGATGAGCAGTTCTTC
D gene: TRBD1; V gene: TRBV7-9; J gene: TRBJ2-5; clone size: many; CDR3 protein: CASSPVGQDPKETQYF; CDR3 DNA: TGTGCCAGCAGCCCGGTTGGACAGGACCCAAAAGAGACCCAGTACTTC
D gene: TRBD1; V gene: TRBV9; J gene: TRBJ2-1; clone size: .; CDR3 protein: CASSASGTGYNEQFF; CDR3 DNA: TGTGCCAGCAGCGCCTCCGGGACAGGTTACAATGAGCAGTTCTTC
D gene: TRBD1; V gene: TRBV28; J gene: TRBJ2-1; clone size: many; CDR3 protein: CASSPSGQPFNEQFF; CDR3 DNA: TGTGCCAGCAGTCCTTCGGGACAGCCTTTCAATGAGCAGTTCTTC
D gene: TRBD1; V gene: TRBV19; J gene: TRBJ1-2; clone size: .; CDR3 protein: CASSNLGTGGYGYTF; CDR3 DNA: TGTGCCAGTAGTAACCTCGGGACAGGGGGCTATGGCTACACCTTC
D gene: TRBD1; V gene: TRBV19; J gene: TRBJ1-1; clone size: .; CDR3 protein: CASTVPTGGYAEAFF; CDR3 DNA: TGTGCCAGTACGGTTCCGACAGGGGGATACGCTGAAGCTTTCTTT
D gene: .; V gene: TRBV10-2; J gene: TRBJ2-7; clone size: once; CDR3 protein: CASSEVPEQYF; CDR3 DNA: TGCGCCAGCAGTGAGGTGCCGGAGCAGTACTTC